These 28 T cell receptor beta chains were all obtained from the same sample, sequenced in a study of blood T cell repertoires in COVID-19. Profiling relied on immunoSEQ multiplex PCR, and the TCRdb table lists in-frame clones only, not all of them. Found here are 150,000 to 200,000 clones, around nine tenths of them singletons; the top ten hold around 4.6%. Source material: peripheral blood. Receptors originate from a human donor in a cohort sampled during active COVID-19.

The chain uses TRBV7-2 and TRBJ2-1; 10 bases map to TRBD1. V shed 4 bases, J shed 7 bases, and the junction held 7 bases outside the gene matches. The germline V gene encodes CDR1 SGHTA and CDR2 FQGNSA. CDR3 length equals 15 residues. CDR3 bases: TGTGCCAGCAGCTCGGGACAGGGGTTGGGGAATGAGCAGTTCTTC. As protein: CASSSGQGLGNEQFF.

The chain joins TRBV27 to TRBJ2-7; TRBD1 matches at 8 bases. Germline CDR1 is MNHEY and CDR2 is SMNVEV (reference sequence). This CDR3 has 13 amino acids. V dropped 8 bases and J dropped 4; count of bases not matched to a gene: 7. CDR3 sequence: CASHRGVGYEQYF. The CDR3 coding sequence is TGTGCCAGCCACAGGGGGGTTGGGTACGAGCAGTACTTC.

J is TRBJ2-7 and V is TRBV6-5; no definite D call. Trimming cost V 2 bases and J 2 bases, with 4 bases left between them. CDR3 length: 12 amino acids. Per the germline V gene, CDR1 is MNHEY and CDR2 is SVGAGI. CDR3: CASSYTAYEQYF. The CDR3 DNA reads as TGTGCCAGCAGTTACACGGCCTACGAGCAGTACTTC.

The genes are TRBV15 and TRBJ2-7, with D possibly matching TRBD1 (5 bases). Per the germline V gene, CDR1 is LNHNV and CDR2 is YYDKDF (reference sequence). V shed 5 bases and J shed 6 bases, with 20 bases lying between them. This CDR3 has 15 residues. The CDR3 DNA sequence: TGTGCCACCAGCCGACATAGTAACCAGGGTGGCGAGCAGTACTTC. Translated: CATSRHSNQGGEQYF. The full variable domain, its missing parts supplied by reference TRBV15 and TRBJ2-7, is DAMVIQNPRYQVTQFGKPVTLSCSQTLNHNVMYWYQQKSSQAPKLLFHYYDKDFNNEADTPDNFQSRRPNTSFCFLDIRSPGLGDTAMYLCATSRHSNQGGEQYFGPGTRLTVT.

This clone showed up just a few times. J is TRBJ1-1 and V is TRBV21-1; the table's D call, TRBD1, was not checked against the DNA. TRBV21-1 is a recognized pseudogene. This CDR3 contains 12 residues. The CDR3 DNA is TGTGCCAGCAGGGACAGAAACACTGAAGCTTTCTTT. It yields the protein CASRDRNTEAFF.

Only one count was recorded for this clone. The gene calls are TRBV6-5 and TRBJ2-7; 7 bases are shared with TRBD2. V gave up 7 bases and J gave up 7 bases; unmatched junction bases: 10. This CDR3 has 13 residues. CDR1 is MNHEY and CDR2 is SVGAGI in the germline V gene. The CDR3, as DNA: TGTGCCAGCATGGGCACCCGGGGAGGGGAGCAGTACTTC. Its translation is CASMGTRGGEQYF.

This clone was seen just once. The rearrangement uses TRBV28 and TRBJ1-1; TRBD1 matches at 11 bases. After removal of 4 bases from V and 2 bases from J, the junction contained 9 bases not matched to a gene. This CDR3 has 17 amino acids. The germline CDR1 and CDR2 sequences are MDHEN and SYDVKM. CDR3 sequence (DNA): TGTGCCAGCAGTTCTTGGGACAGGGGGACCCCTAACACTGAAGCTTTCTTT. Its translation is CASSSWDRGTPNTEAFF. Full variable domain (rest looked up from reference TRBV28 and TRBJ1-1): DVKVTQSSRYLVKRTGEKVFLECVQDMDHENMFWYRQDPGLGLRLIYFSYDVKMKEKGDIPEGYSVSREKKERFSLILESASTNQTSMYLCASSSWDRGTPNTEAFFGQGTRLTVV.

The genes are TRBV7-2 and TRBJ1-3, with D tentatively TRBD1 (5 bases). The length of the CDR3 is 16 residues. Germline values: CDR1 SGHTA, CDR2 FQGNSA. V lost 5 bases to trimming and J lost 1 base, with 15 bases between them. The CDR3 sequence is CASSPRPTESGNTIYF. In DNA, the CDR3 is TGTGCCAGCAGCCCTCGCCCGACAGAATCTGGAAACACCATATATTTT.

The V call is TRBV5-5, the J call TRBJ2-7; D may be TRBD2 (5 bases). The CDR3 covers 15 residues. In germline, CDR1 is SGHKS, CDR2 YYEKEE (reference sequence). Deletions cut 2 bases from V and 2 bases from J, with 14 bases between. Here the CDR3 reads CASSLLELSTYEQYF. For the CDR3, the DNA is TGTGCCAGCAGCTTACTAGAGCTCAGTACCTACGAGCAGTACTTC.

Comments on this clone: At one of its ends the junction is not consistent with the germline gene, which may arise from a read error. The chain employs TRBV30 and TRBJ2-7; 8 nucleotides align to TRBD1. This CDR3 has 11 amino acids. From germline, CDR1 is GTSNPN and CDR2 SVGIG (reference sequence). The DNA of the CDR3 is TGTGCCTGGAGTCCAGGACAGGGCCCATCGTTC. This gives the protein CAWSPGQGPSF. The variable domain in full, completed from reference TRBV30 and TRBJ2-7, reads SQTIHQWPATLVQPVGSPLSLECTVEGTSNPNLYWYRQAAGRGLQLLFYSVGIGQISSEVPQNLSASRPQDRQFILSSKKLLLSDSGFYLCAWSPGQGPSFGPGTRLTVT.

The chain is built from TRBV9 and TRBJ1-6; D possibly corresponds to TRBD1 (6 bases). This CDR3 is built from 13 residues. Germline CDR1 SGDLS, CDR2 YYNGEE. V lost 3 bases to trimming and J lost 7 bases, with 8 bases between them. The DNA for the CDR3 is TGTGCCAGCAGCGCAGGACAGAATTCACCCCTCCACTTT. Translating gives CASSAGQNSPLHF.

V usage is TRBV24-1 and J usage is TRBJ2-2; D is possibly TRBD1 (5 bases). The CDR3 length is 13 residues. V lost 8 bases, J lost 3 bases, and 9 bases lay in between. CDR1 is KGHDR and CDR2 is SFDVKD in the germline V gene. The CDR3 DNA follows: TGTGCCACCATGGACACCTACACCGGGGAGCTGTTTTTT. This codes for CATMDTYTGELFF.

Here the CDR3 reads CASSIGGLGNEKLFF. In DNA form, the CDR3 reads TGTGCCAGCAGTATCGGGGGGCTGGGTAATGAAAAACTGTTTTTT. V gene TRBV27 combines with J gene TRBJ1-4, with D possibly TRBD1 on 6 matching bases. Per germline, CDR1 MNHEY and CDR2 SMNVEV (reference sequence). The CDR3 contains 15 residues. V gave up 5 bases and J gave up 4 bases, with 14 bases separating them.

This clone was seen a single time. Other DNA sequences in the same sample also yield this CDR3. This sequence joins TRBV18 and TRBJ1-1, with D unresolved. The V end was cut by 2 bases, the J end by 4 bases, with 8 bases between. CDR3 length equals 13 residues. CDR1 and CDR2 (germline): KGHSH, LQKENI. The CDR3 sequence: CASSPAGGTEAFF. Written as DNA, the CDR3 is TGTGCCAGCTCACCAGCGGGAGGCACTGAAGCTTTCTTT.

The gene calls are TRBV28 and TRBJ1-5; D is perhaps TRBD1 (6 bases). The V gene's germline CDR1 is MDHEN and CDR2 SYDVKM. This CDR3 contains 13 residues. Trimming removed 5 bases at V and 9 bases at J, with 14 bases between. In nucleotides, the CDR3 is TGTGCCAGCAGTCGACAGGCCCCTCGGCCCCAGCATTTT. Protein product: CASSRQAPRPQHF.

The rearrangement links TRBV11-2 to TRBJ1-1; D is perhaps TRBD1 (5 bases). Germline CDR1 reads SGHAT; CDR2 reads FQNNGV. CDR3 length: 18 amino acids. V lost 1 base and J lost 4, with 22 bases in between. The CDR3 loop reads CASSLVFQGRGLGTEAFF. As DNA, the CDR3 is TGTGCCAGCAGCTTAGTCTTTCAGGGCCGAGGATTGGGCACTGAAGCTTTCTTT.

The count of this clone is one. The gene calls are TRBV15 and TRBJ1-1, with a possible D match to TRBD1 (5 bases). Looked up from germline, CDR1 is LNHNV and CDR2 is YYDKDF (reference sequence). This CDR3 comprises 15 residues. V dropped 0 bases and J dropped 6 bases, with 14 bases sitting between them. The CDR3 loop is CATSRDQGLIPEAFF. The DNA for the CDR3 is TGTGCCACCAGCAGAGATCAGGGCCTGATACCTGAAGCTTTCTTT.

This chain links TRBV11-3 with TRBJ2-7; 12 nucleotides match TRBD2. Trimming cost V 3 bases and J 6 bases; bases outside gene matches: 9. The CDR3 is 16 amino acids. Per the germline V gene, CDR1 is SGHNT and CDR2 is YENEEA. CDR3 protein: CASSFHLAGGLREQYF. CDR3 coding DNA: TGTGCCAGCAGCTTCCACCTAGCGGGAGGGTTACGCGAGCAGTACTTC.

The CDR3: CASSEPLGTSAQNTGELFF. In nucleotides, the CDR3 is TGTGCCAGCAGCGAGCCCCTCGGGACTAGCGCCCAGAACACCGGGGAGCTGTTTTTT. This chain uses TRBV9 with TRBJ2-2; 10 bases are a match to TRBD2. V was clipped by 3 bases and J by 1 base; unmatched bases: 12. Germline V gene lookup returns CDR1 SGDLS and CDR2 YYNGEE. The CDR3 is 19 residues long.

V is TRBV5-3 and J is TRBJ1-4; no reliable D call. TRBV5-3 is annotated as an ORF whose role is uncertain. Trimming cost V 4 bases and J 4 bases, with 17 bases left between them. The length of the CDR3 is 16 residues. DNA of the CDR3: TGTGCCAGAAGCCCGTTTAGGAGGGCAATTAATGAAAAACTGTTTTTT. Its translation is CARSPFRRAINEKLFF.

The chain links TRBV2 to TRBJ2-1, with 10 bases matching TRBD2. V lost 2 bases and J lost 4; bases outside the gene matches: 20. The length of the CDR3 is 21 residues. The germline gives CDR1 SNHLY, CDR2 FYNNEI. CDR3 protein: CASSEYGMASGSAALYNEQFF. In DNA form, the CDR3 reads TGTGCCAGCAGTGAATACGGGATGGCTAGCGGGAGCGCGGCTCTGTACAATGAGCAGTTCTTC. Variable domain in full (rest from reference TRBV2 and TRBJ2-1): EPEVTQTPSHQVTQMGQEVILRCVPISNHLYFYWYRQILGQKVEFLVSFYNNEISEKSEIFDDQFSVERPDGSNFTLKIRSTKLEDSAMYFCASSEYGMASGSAALYNEQFFGPGTRLTVL.

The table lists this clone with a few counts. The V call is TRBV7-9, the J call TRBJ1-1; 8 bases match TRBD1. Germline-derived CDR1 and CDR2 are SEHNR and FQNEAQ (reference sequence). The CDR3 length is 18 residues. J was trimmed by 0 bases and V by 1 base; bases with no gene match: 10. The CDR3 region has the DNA TGTGCCAGCAGCTTAGGCACCGGGACAGGCGCTATGAACACTGAAGCTTTCTTT. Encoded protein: CASSLGTGTGAMNTEAFF.

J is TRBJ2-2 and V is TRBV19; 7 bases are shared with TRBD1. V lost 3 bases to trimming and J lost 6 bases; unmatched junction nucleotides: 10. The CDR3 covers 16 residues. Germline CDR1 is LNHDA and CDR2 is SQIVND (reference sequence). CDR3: CASSINPGGGAGELFF. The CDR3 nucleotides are TGTGCCAGTAGTATCAACCCAGGGGGTGGTGCCGGGGAGCTGTTTTTT.

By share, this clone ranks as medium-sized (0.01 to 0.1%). Here the CDR3 DNA reads TGTGCCAGCAGCGGGACAGGGCTGTATAATTCACCCCTCCACTTT. As protein: CASSGTGLYNSPLHF. The chain has TRBV9 and TRBJ1-6; 8 bases fit TRBD1. Germline lookup yields CDR1 SGDLS and CDR2 YYNGEE. V lost 3 bases, J lost 4 bases, and 3 bases stayed unmatched. The CDR3 totals 15 residues.

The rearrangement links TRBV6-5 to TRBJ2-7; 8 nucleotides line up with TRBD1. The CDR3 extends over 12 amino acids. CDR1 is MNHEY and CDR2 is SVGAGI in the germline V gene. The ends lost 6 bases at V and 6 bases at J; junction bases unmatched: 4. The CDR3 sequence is CASRDRGGEQYF. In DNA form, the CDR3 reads TGTGCCAGCAGAGACAGGGGTGGCGAGCAGTACTTC.

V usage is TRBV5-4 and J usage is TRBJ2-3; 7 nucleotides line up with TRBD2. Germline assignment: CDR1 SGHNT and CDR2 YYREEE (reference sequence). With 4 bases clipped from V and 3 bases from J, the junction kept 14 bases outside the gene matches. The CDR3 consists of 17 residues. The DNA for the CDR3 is TGTGCCAGCAGCCCTGTCGGACGTGCGGGAGTTACAGATACGCAGTATTTT. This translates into CASSPVGRAGVTDTQYF.

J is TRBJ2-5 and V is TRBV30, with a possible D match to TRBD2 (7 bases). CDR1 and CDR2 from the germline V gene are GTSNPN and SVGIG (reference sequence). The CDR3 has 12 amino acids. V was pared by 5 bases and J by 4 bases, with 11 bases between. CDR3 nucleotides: TGTGCCTGGGAAAGGGGGGGAGAGACCCAGTACTTC. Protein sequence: CAWERGGETQYF.

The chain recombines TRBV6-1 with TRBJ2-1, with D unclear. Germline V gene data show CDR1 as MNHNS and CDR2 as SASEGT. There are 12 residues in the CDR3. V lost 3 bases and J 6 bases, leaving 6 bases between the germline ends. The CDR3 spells CASSDLANEQFF. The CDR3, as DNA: TGTGCCAGCAGTGATTTAGCCAATGAGCAGTTCTTC.